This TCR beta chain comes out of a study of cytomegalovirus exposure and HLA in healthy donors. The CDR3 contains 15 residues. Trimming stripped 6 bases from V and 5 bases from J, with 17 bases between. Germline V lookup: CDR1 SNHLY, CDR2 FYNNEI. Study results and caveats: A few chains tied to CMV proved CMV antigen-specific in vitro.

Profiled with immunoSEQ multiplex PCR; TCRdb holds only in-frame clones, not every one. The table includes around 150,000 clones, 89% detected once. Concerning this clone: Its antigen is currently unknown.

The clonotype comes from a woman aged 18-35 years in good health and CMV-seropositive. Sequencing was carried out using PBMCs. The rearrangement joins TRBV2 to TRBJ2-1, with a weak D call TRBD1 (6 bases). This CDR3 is CASRERTVGDNEQFF. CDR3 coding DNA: TGTGCCAGCAGGGAGAGGACAGTCGGCGACAATGAGCAGTTCTTC.